This T cell receptor beta chain is drawn from a study of T cells after yellow fever vaccination (dated by TCRdb to the late 2010s). With respect to the entire study: The SMART-Seq v4 Ultra Low Input RNA kit was used to prepare libraries from fractions with low cell numbers. Bulk TCR alpha and beta repertoires were sequenced longitudinally to track T-cell clones before and after primary and booster YFV17D yellow fever vaccination. Two healthy male donors, one aged 18 to 30 and one aged 30 to 40 years, were included in the cohort. Bulk PBMC replicates and cell subsets were isolated from blood drawn at multiple timepoints before and after both primary and secondary immunization.

TCRdb shows the sequencer as Illumina NovaSeq 6000. TCR cDNA was made using 5'RACE template switching, a step that added a universal primer site and unique molecular identifiers. Priming of cDNA synthesis was performed from both the TCR alpha and TCR beta constant segments. Libraries were amplified in two PCR steps, with sample barcodes and sequencing adapters added in the second step. Sequencing of the libraries was done on either Illumina HiSeq 2500 (2x100 bp) or NovaSeq (2x150 bp). As for the authors' bioinformatics: Reads were demultiplexed and collapsed into UMI consensus sequences with MIGEC, and V(D)J alignment was performed with MiXCR. Vaccine-responding clonotypes were defined with edgeR using replicate PBMC samples, requiring FDR below 0.01 and a log2 fold change above 5 up to day 15. Bulk clonotypes were assigned CD4 or CD8 identity according to which sequenced CD4 or CD8 repertoire held them at higher abundance. TCRdb itself trimmed the public reads at Q25 with fastp, ran MiXCR and retained productive beta chains. Duplicate CDR3 protein sequences are folded into a single record with the most common DNA and genes. The V and J calls and clone size are TCRdb's, not the authors'. This sample has 300,000 to 350,000 distinct CDR3 sequences in its table, and over 8.5% of those were observed once. 2.5% to 4% of the sample rests with the top ten.

The treatment or condition label, read with the paper, signifies: live attenuated yellow fever vaccine strain. A standard Ficoll-Paque protocol was used to isolate PBMCs from peripheral blood. CD4 and CD8 T-cell fractions were isolated with Dynabeads CD4 and CD8 positive selection kits. TriZol was used to extract RNA from bulk PBMCs, from CD4 and CD8 fractions, and from dextramer-positive and dextramer-negative fractions. Study-wide conclusions, independent of this receptor: A small share of clonotypes occurred in both CD4 and CD8 compartments, likely arising from convergent recombination. FACS-sorted repertoires could contain abundant contaminating clonotypes from the bulk population, so computational filtering was required. Only a couple of donors were included in the study, so the extent to which the findings can be generalized is limited. The secondary T-cell response was found to be weaker but faster than the primary response, with a peak reached on day 5 rather than on day 15. After the booster, most of the clones that had expanded following primary vaccination were detected again (roughly 96% of CD4 and around 90% of CD8), which suggests that memory was broadly maintained.

This clonotype was counted only a few times. Its target antigen remains unknown. No much larger clonotype is one base removed from it; base qualities were not supplied. V is clipped by 2 bases and J by 5 bases, and the sequence between their germline boundaries is 9 bases long. From the cysteine through the phenylalanine, the CDR3 covers 13 amino acids. The only DNA kept is the CDR3, 39 bases in frame from the first base. From the germline V gene (reference sequence), CDR1 is LNHDA and CDR2 is SQIVND. This sequence uses TRBV19 and TRBJ1-1, with no D gene named confidently. The receptor was derived from a man in his late teens or twenties who received the YFV17D yellow fever vaccine. The material was CD4+ T cells sorted from PBMCs, obtained 45 days after the yellow fever booster vaccination. The bases read TGTGCCAGTAGTATAACGAGGGAAACTGAAGCTTTCTTT. The encoded protein is CASSITRETEAFF.